This T cell receptor (beta chain) was sequenced in a study of T cell responses to AZD1222 COVID-19 vaccine. Whole-study findings and limits: The CD4 TCRs associated with vaccination extended across spike and predominated at 160-218 and 743-854. Baseline seropositivity characterized only six or seven AZD1222 recipients. Unmutated variant regions reportedly attract nearly half of all spike-specific TCRs. White British donors predominated, females outnumbered males, and clonal diversity was possibly underestimated.

On this clone: What it binds is not known.

Germline V gene data show CDR1 as KGHDR and CDR2 as SFDVKD. This CDR3 contains 15 residues. V lost 4 bases, J lost 6 bases, and 6 bases stayed unmatched. The data were produced by immunoSEQ multiplex PCR, yet TCRdb's version contains in-frame clones alone and is incomplete. The sample contains around 80,000 clones, 70% to 90% of which appear only once. This receptor was identified in an adult who received the AZD1222 COVID-19 vaccine. Material: peripheral blood, obtained 28 days after the second AZD1222 dose. V is TRBV24-1 and J is TRBJ2-3; 10 bases are a match to TRBD2. CDR3 protein: CATSERAGGPDTQYF. CDR3 DNA: TGTGCCACCAGTGAGCGAGCGGGGGGGCCGGATACGCAGTATTTT.